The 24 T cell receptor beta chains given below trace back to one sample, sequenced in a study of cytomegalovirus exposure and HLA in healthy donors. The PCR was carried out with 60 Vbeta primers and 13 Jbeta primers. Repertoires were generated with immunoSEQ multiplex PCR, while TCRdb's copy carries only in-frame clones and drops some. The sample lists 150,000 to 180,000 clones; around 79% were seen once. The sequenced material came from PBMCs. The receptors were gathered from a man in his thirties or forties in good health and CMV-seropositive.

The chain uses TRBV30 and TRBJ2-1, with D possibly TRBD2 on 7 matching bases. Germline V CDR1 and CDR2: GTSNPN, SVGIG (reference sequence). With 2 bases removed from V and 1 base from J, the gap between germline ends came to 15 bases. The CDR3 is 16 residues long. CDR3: CAWSRGGSGSYNEQFF. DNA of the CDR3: TGTGCCTGGAGTAGGGGGGGGTCAGGGTCCTACAATGAGCAGTTCTTC.

CDR3 in DNA: TGTGCCAGCTCACCTTTCGCTGGCGGCACTGAAGCTTTCTTT. The encoded protein is CASSPFAGGTEAFF. The V call is TRBV18, the J call TRBJ1-1; D gene uncertain. The CDR3 covers 14 residues. V lost 3 bases, J lost 4 bases, and 12 bases lay in between. Germline lookup yields CDR1 KGHSH and CDR2 LQKENI.

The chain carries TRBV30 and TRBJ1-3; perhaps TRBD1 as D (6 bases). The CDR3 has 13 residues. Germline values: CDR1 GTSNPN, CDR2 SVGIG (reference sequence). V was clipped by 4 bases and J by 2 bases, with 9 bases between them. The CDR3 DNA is TGTGCCTGGACAAGGGACACTGGAAACACCATATATTTT. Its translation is CAWTRDTGNTIYF.

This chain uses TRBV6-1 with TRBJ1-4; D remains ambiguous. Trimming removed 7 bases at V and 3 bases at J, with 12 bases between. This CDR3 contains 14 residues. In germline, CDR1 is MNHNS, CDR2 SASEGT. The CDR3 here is CASTRPGANEKLFF. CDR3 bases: TGTGCCAGCACCAGACCCGGGGCTAATGAAAAACTGTTTTTT.

The CDR3, as DNA: TGTGCCAGCAGCTACCGACAGGGGGCTGCTGGAAACACCATATATTTT. Amino acid sequence: CASSYRQGAAGNTIYF. This chain connects TRBV5-6 to TRBJ1-3; 10 bases agree with TRBD1. The CDR3 has 16 amino acids. Per the germline V gene, CDR1 is SGHDT and CDR2 is YYEEEE. Trimming at V came to 3 bases and at J to 2 bases, leaving 5 bases not matched to a gene.

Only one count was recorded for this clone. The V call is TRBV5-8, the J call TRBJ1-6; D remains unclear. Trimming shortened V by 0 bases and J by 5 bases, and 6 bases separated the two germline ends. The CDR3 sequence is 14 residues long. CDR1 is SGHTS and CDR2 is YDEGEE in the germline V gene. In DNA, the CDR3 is TGTGCCAGCAGCTTGGGTAGCCATAATTCACCCCTCCACTTT. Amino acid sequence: CASSLGSHNSPLHF.

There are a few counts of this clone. The CDR3: CASSESEVADTQYF. The CDR3 region has the DNA TGCGCCAGCAGTGAGTCGGAGGTCGCAGATACGCAGTATTTT. V and J are TRBV10-2 and TRBJ2-3; TRBD2 might be the D (5 bases). Trimming left V 0 bases short and J 4 bases short, with 8 bases between. The CDR3 is 14 amino acids. Germline V gene sequence: CDR1 WSHSY, CDR2 SAAADI.

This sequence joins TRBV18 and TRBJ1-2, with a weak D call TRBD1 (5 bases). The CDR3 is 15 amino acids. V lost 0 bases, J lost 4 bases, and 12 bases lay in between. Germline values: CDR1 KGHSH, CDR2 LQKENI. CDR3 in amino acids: CASSPPSGLFYGYTF. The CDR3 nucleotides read TGTGCCAGCTCACCACCGTCAGGGTTGTTCTATGGCTACACCTTC.

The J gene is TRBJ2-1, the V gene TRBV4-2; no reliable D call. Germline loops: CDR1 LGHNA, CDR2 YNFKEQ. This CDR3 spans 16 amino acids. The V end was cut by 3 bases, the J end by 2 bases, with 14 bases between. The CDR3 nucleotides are TGTGCCAGCAGCCAGTCGAGCGATTCAACCTACAATGAGCAGTTCTTC. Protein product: CASSQSSDSTYNEQFF.

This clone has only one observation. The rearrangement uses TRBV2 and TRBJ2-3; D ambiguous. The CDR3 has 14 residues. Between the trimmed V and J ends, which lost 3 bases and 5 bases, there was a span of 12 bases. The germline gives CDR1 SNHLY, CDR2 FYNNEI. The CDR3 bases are TGTGCCAGCAGTGAGGCGCTAGTGGGAGATACGCAGTATTTT. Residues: CASSEALVGDTQYF.

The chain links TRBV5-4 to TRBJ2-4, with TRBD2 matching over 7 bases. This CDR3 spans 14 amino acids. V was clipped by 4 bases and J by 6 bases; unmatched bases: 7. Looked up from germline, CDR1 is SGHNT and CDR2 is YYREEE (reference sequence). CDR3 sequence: CASSRGLEGNIQYF. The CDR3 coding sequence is TGTGCCAGCAGCAGAGGACTAGAAGGAAACATTCAGTACTTC.

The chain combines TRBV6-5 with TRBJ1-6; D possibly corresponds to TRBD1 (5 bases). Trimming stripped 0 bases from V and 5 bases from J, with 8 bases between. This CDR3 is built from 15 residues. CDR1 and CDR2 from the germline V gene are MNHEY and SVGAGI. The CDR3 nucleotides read TGTGCCAGCAGTTACTCGGGGCAGGATAATTCACCCCTCCACTTT. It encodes CASSYSGQDNSPLHF.

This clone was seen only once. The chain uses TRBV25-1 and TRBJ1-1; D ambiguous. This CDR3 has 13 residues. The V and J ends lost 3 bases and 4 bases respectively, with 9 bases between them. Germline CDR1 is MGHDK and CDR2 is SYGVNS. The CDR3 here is CASSDPPGTEAFF. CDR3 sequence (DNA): TGTGCCAGCAGTGACCCACCCGGCACTGAAGCTTTCTTT.

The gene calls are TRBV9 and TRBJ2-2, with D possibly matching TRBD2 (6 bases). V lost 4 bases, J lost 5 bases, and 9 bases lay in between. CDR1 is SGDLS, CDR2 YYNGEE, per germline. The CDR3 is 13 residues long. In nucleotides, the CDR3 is TGTGCCAGCAGCTCCGGGACTACCGGGGAGCTGTTTTTT. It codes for CASSSGTTGELFF.

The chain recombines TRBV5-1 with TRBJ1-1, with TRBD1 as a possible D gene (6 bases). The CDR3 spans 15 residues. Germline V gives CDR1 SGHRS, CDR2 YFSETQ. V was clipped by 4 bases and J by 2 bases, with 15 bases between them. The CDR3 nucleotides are TGCGCCAGCAGCCGTCGGGGGGGGGCAAACACTGAAGCTTTCTTT. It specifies CASSRRGGANTEAFF. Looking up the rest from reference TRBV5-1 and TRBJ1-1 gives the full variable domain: KAGVTQTPRYLIKTRGQQVTLSCSPISGHRSVSWYQQTPGQGLQFLFEYFSETQRNKGNFPGRFSGRQFSNSRSEMNVSTLELGDSALYLCASSRRGGANTEAFFGQGTRLTVV.

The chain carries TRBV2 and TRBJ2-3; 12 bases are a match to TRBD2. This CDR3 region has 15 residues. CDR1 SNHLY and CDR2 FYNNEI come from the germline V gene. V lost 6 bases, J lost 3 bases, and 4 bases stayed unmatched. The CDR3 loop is CASRSTSGGTDTQYF. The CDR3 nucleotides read TGTGCCAGCAGATCGACTAGCGGGGGTACAGATACGCAGTATTTT.

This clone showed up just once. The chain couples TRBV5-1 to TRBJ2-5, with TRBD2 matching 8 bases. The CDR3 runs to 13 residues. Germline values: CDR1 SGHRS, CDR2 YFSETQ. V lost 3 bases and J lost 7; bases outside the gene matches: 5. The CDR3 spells CASSSGGVGTQYF. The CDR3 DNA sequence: TGCGCCAGCAGCTCCGGGGGGGTCGGGACCCAGTACTTC.

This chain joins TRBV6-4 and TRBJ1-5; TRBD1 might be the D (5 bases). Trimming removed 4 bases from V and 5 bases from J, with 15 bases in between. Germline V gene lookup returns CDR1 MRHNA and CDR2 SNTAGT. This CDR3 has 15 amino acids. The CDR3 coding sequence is TGTGCCAGCAGTGGAGGCAGGGAATTTTATCAGCCCCAGCATTTT. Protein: CASSGGREFYQPQHF.

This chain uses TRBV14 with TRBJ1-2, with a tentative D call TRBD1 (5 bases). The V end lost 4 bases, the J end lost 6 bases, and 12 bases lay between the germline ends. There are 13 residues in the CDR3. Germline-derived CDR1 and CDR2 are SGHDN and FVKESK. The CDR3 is CASSPRGINGYTF. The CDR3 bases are TGTGCCAGCAGCCCTAGGGGCATTAATGGCTACACCTTC.

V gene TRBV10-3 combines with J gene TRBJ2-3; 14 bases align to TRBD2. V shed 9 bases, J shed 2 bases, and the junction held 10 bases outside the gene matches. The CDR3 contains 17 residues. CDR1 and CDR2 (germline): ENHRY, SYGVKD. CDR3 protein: CAITSGTSGGHTDTQYF. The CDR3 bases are TGTGCCATAACCTCCGGGACTAGCGGGGGCCACACAGATACGCAGTATTTT.

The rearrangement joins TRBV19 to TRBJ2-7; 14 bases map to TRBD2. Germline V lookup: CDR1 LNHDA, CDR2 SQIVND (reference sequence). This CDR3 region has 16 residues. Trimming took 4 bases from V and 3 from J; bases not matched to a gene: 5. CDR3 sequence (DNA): TGTGCCAGTAGTAGGGGGACTAGCGGGAGTCTCTACGAGCAGTACTTC. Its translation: CASSRGTSGSLYEQYF. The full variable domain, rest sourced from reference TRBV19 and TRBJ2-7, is DGGITQSPKYLFRKEGQNVTLSCEQNLNHDAMYWYRQDPGQGLRLIYYSQIVNDFQKGDIAEGYSVSREKKESFPLTVTSAQKNPTAFYLCASSRGTSGSLYEQYFGPGTRLTVT.

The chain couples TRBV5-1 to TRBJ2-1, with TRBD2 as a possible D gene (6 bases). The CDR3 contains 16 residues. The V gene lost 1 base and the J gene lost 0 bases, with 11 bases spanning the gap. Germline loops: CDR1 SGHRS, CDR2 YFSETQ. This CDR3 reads CASSLIQGGSYNEQFF. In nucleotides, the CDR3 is TGCGCCAGCAGCTTGATTCAGGGAGGCTCCTACAATGAGCAGTTCTTC.

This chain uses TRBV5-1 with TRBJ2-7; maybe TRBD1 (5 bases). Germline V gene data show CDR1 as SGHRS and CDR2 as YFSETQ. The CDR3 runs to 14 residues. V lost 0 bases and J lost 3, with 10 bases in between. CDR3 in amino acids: CASSLAVQGYEQYF. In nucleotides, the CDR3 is TGCGCCAGCAGCTTGGCGGTTCAGGGCTACGAGCAGTACTTC.

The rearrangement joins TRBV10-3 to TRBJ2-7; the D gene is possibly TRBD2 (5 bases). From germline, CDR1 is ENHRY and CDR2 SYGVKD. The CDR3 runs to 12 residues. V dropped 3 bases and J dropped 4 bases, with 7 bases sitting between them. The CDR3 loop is CAISERGYEQYF. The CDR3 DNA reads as TGTGCCATCAGTGAAAGAGGGTACGAGCAGTACTTC.